The source of this T cell receptor (beta chain) is a study of control samples from healthy donors and cancer patients. V was clipped by 2 bases and J by 5 bases, with 10 bases between them. Germline V gene data show CDR1 as KGHSH and CDR2 as LQKENI. CDR3 length: 13 amino acids. The protocol was immunoSEQ multiplex PCR, while the TCRdb copy is restricted to in-frame clones and leaves out a portion. The sample lists about 270,000 clones, around 80% occurring once. Sequencing was performed on PBMCs. This TCR derives from a woman in her sixties with lung cancer. The V call is TRBV18, the J call TRBJ2-7; TRBD1 might be the D (6 bases). CDR3 coding DNA: TGTGCCAGCTCACCAGGGGGCCTAAACGAGCAGTACTTC. Residues: CASSPGGLNEQYF.